Presented here are 24 T cell receptor beta chains from one specimen sequenced in a study of human T cells and chemical hapten exposure (dated by TCRdb to the early 2020s). The library was produced with RACE. Sequenced using a NextSeq 500. TCRdb redid the processing of the public reads, applying fastp at Q25 and MiXCR, and retained in-frame beta chains. Each record represents a unique CDR3 protein, reported with the most common genes and DNA among its rows. The sample profile shows 85,000 to 100,000 distinct CDR3 sequences; approximately 11% of them were found once. Of the sample, roughly 2% is held by the ten largest clones. The meaning of the sample's time point label: patch test 2, 6 weeks after DPC sensitization. The treatment or condition tag for this specimen amounts to: therapeutic diphenylcyclopropenone sensitization with weekly scalp DPC. This specimen consisted of whole blood, obtained in connection with sensitization to the hapten diphenylcyclopropenone (DPC). Receptors originate from a man aged 40-49 years with alopecia areata. Some clones in this sample may be carry-over from other donors' samples.

This clonotype was seen only a few times. The chain combines TRBV19 with TRBJ2-3; TRBD2 matches at 8 bases. The V and J ends lost 7 bases and 3 bases, in that order; junction bases with no gene match: 6. CDR3 size: 14 residues. Germline V gene data show CDR1 as LNHDA and CDR2 as SQIVND (reference sequence). The CDR3 DNA reads as TGTGCCAGTAAGAGCGGGAGATGGACAGATACGCAGTATTTT. It translates to CASKSGRWTDTQYF.

V gene TRBV3-1 combines with J gene TRBJ2-1; 8 bases are shared with TRBD2. The CDR3 sequence is 17 residues long. V lost 5 bases and J lost 4; bases outside the gene matches: 13. Germline V lookup: CDR1 LGHDT, CDR2 YNNKEL (reference sequence). The CDR3 loop reads CASSIWTSRNKYNEQFF. CDR3 in DNA: TGTGCCAGCAGCATCTGGACTAGCAGGAATAAGTACAATGAGCAGTTCTTC.

The J gene is TRBJ1-2, the V gene TRBV12-5; 9 bases are shared with TRBD1. This CDR3 spans 16 amino acids. V was clipped by 1 base and J by 4 bases; unmatched bases: 7. The germline CDR1 and CDR2 sequences are LGHNT and FRNRAP. CDR3 region: CASGLEGGTGIYGYTF. The CDR3 nucleotides are TGTGCTAGTGGTTTGGAAGGGGGGACAGGGATCTATGGCTACACCTTC.

This clonotype was counted between two and nine times. This rearrangement joins TRBV24-1 to TRBJ2-5; 8 bases fit TRBD1. Per the germline V gene, CDR1 is KGHDR and CDR2 is SFDVKD. CDR3 size: 15 residues. V gave up 3 bases and J gave up 5 bases; unmatched junction bases: 7. CDR3 residues: CATSDLTGAVETQYF. The CDR3 nucleotides are TGTGCCACCAGTGATCTGACAGGGGCCGTGGAGACCCAGTACTTC.

In the case of this clonotype: With a much larger clone just one base away, this may be a read error. The chain combines TRBV6-6 with TRBJ1-2; no firm D call. The CDR3 runs to 14 residues. The germline CDR1 and CDR2 sequences are MNHNY and SVGAGI (reference sequence). Trimming stripped 0 bases from V and 4 bases from J, with 9 bases between. CDR3 sequence reads: CASSYSIRSYGYTF. CDR3 nucleotide sequence: TGTGCCAGCAGTTACTCGATAAGGAGCTATGGCTACACCTTC.

This clonotype was detected only a few times. The rearrangement uses TRBV6-4 and TRBJ2-1; the match to TRBD2 covers 10 bases. V lost 3 bases and J lost 8; bases outside the gene matches: 7. The CDR3 is 15 amino acids. The germline gives CDR1 MRHNA, CDR2 SNTAGT. CDR3 DNA: TGTGCCAGCAGTGAGGTAGCGGGAGGCAAGGATGAGCAGTTCTTC. Its protein is CASSEVAGGKDEQFF.

This clonotype was seen a few times. The CDR3 protein is CASSLVDGAFF. Here the CDR3 DNA reads TGTGCCAGCAGCTTAGTAGATGGGGCTTTCTTT. The rearrangement uses TRBV7-9 and TRBJ1-1; D remains ambiguous. CDR3 length: 11 residues. Per germline, CDR1 SEHNR and CDR2 FQNEAQ (reference sequence). Trimming pared 1 base from V and 11 bases from J, leaving 8 bases between.

The chain carries TRBV29-1 and TRBJ2-5, with a tentative D call TRBD1 (6 bases). V lost 4 bases, J lost 9 bases, and 12 bases lay in between. Germline lookup yields CDR1 SQVTM and CDR2 ANQGSEA. There are 11 residues in the CDR3. Written as DNA, the CDR3 is TGCAGCGTTGTACCCAGGGGAGCCCAGTACTTC. This codes for CSVVPRGAQYF.

The chain is built from TRBV28 and TRBJ1-5; D is possibly TRBD1 (6 bases). V lost 5 bases and J 6 bases, leaving 20 bases between the germline ends. CDR1 MDHEN and CDR2 SYDVKM come from the germline V gene. The CDR3 extends over 16 amino acids. Here the CDR3 DNA reads TGTGCCAGCAGTCCACCCGGTTGGGGGCGTCCTCAGCCCCAGCATTTT. It specifies CASSPPGWGRPQPQHF.

J is TRBJ2-3 and V is TRBV14, with TRBD2 identical over 8 bases. V lost 4 bases and J lost 5; bases outside the gene matches: 23. CDR1 SGHDN and CDR2 FVKESK come from the germline V gene. This CDR3 region has 20 residues. CDR3 DNA: TGTGCCAGCAGCCTACTACCGGCTTTTGGAAGCGGGAGCCGCAGAGATACGCAGTATTTT. Translation gives CASSLLPAFGSGSRRDTQYF. Using reference TRBV14 and TRBJ2-3 for the parts outside the CDR3, the full variable domain is EAGVTQFPSHSVIEKGQTVTLRCDPISGHDNLYWYRRVMGKEIKFLLHFVKESKQDESGMPNNRFLAERTGGTYSTLKVQPAELEDSGVYFCASSLLPAFGSGSRRDTQYFGPGTRLTVL.

V gene TRBV15 combines with J gene TRBJ2-3; 9 bases map to TRBD1. Germline CDR1 LNHNV, CDR2 YYDKDF (reference sequence). V shed 1 base, J shed 3 bases, and the junction held 2 bases outside the gene matches. This CDR3 contains 15 residues. CDR3 sequence reads: CATSRGDRETDTQYF. The CDR3 DNA reads as TGTGCCACCAGCAGAGGGGACAGGGAAACAGATACGCAGTATTTT.

This chain joins TRBV28 and TRBJ2-1, with unresolved D. V dropped 3 bases and J dropped 9 bases, with 12 bases sitting between them. Germline-derived CDR1 and CDR2 are MDHEN and SYDVKM. The CDR3 is 13 amino acids. CDR3 nucleotides: TGTGCCAGCAGTTTCCTCCAGAAAGGTGAGCAGTTCTTC. The encoded protein is CASSFLQKGEQFF.

This chain connects TRBV6-2 or TRBV6-3 to TRBJ2-7; TRBD2 might be the D (6 bases). The CDR3 sequence is 15 residues long. Trimming stripped 6 bases from V and 2 bases from J, with 17 bases between. Germline V CDR1 and CDR2: MNHEY, SVGEGT. The CDR3 DNA follows: TGTGCCAGCAGGACATTGGGGGGAGTCGCCTACGAGCAGTACTTC. Amino acid sequence: CASRTLGGVAYEQYF.

In nucleotides, the CDR3 is TGTGCCAGCAGGGGACAGGGAAAAGGCAATGAGCAGTTCTTC. Protein product: CASRGQGKGNEQFF. The chain links TRBV12-3 or TRBV12-4 to TRBJ2-1; 9 positions match TRBD1. The trim removed 6 bases at V and 6 bases at J, leaving 6 bases unmatched. This CDR3 is 14 amino acids long.

The table lists this clonotype with a few counts. The chain's CDR3 is CASSLRAAGGETQYF. Here the CDR3 DNA reads TGTGCCAGCAGCTTAAGAGCGGCGGGAGGAGAGACCCAGTACTTC. This rearrangement joins TRBV7-2 to TRBJ2-5, with TRBD2 matching over 8 bases. Germline CDR1 and CDR2: SGHTA and FQGNSA. This CDR3 contains 15 residues. V trimming: 2 bases; J trimming: 4 bases; junction bases outside the gene matches: 6. Filled out from reference TRBV7-2 and TRBJ2-5, the complete variable domain reads GAGVSQSPSNKVTEKGKDVELRCDPISGHTALYWYRQSLGQGLEFLIYFQGNSAPDKSGLPSDRFSAERTGGSVSTLTIQRTQQEDSAVYLCASSLRAAGGETQYFGPGTRLLVL.

This clonotype was found a few times. The chain is built from TRBV12-3 or TRBV12-4 and TRBJ2-4, with a tentative D call TRBD2 (6 bases). There are 13 residues in the CDR3. V was cut by 1 base and J by 9 bases, with 10 bases left in between. The CDR3 here is CASSLGRAGIQYF. CDR3 bases: TGTGCCAGCAGTTTAGGGAGGGCGGGCATTCAGTACTTC.

The J gene is TRBJ2-7, the V gene TRBV6-1, with D unresolved. The V end lost 2 bases, the J end lost 4 bases, and 9 bases lay between the germline ends. The CDR3 is made up of 13 amino acids. Germline V gene sequence: CDR1 MNHNS, CDR2 SASEGT. The CDR3: CASSESSRYEQYV. Here the CDR3 DNA reads TGTGCCAGCAGTGAAAGTAGTAGGTACGAGCAGTACGTC.

The rearrangement uses TRBV27 and TRBJ2-5, with no clear D. Germline lookup yields CDR1 MNHEY and CDR2 SMNVEV (reference sequence). The CDR3 has 15 amino acids. With 3 bases removed from V and 5 bases from J, the gap between germline ends came to 16 bases. In DNA form, the CDR3 reads TGTGCCAGCAGTTTGATAGGAGAGAGTTTGGAGACCCAGTACTTC. It encodes CASSLIGESLETQYF.

This clonotype occurred a few times. The chain combines TRBV24-1 with TRBJ2-2; D gene uncertain. Germline V gene lookup returns CDR1 KGHDR and CDR2 SFDVKD. V was cut by 0 bases and J by 5 bases, with 6 bases left in between. The CDR3 has 14 residues. This CDR3 reads CATSDLWATGELFF. The CDR3 DNA reads TGTGCCACCAGTGATTTGTGGGCGACCGGGGAGCTGTTTTTT.

This clonotype was found a few times. The chain couples TRBV30 to TRBJ2-7; 12 positions match TRBD2. This CDR3 is 15 amino acids long. The junction had 5 bases not matched to a gene; V was cut back by 2 bases and J by 3 bases. Germline-derived CDR1 and CDR2 are GTSNPN and SVGIG (reference sequence). The chain's CDR3 is CAWSSGLAGFYEQYF. Written as DNA, the CDR3 is TGTGCCTGGAGTAGTGGACTAGCGGGGTTCTACGAGCAGTACTTC.

This clonotype has a handful of counts. The chain couples TRBV11-2 to TRBJ2-3; 10 positions agree with TRBD1. V shed 0 bases and J 6 bases; nucleotides not matched to a gene: 6. Looked up from germline, CDR1 is SGHAT and CDR2 is FQNNGV. The CDR3 sequence is 16 residues long. As DNA, the CDR3 is TGTGCCAGCAGCTTAGATATGGGACAGGGGTCGGATACGCAGTATTTT. Translation: CASSLDMGQGSDTQYF.

V usage is TRBV29-1 and J usage is TRBJ1-2, with D unclear. Germline V gene sequence: CDR1 SQVTM, CDR2 ANQGSEA. The V end was cut by 6 bases, the J end by 0 bases, with 8 bases between. The CDR3 totals 12 residues. The CDR3 reads CSVAFSNYGYTF. The CDR3 DNA follows: TGCAGCGTAGCGTTCTCTAACTATGGCTACACCTTC.

The chain is built from TRBV5-5 and TRBJ2-6; TRBD1 might be the D (6 bases). Germline V CDR1 and CDR2: SGHKS, YYEKEE (reference sequence). V lost 4 bases and J 4 bases, leaving 18 bases between the germline ends. The CDR3 consists of 17 residues. The CDR3 region has the DNA TGTGCCAGCAGCCCGACGGACAGCCAGGCAGGGGCCAACGTCCTGACTTTC. Its translation: CASSPTDSQAGANVLTF.

This clonotype showed up many times. This chain joins TRBV15 and TRBJ2-5; 7 bases line up with TRBD1. Losses at the gene ends were 0 bases for V and 3 bases for J; bases not matched to a gene: 4. CDR1 is LNHNV and CDR2 is YYDKDF in the germline V gene (reference sequence). CDR3 size: 15 residues. The CDR3, as DNA: TGTGCCACCAGCAGAGACAGGGGGTCGGAAGAGACCCAGTACTTC. Translating gives CATSRDRGSEETQYF.